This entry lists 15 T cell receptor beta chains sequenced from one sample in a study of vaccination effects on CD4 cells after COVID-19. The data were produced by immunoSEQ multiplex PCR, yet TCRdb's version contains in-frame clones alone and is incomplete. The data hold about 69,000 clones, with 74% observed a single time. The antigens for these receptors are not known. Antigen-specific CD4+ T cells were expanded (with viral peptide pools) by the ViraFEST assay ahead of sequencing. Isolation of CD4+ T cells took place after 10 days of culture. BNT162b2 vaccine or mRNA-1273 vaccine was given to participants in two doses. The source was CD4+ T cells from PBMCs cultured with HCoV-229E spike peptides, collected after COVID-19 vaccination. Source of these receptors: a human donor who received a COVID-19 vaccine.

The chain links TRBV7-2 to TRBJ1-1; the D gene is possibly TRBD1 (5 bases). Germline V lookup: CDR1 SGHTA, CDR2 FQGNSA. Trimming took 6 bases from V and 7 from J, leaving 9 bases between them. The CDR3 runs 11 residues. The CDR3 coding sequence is TGTGCCAGCAGGGGGGGTTATGAAGCTTTCTTT. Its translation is CASRGGYEAFF.

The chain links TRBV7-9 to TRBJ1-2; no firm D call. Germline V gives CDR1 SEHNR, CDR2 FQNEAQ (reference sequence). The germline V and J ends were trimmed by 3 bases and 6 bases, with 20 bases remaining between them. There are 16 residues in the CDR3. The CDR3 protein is CASSFPTPIKLDGYTF. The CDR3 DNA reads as TGTGCCAGCAGCTTTCCCACCCCCATAAAACTGGATGGCTACACCTTC. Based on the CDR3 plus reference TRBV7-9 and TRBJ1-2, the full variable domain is DTGVSQNPRHKITKRGQNVTFRCDPISEHNRLYWYRQTLGQGPEFLTYFQNEAQLEKSRLLSDRFSAERPKGSFSTLEIQRTEQGDSAMYLCASSFPTPIKLDGYTFGSGTRLTVV.

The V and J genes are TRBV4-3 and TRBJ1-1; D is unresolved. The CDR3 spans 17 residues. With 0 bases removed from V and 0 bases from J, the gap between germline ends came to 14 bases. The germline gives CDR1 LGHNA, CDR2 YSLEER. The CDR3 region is CASSQDQKKVLNTEAFF. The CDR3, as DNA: TGCGCCAGCAGCCAAGATCAGAAAAAAGTATTGAACACTGAAGCTTTCTTT.

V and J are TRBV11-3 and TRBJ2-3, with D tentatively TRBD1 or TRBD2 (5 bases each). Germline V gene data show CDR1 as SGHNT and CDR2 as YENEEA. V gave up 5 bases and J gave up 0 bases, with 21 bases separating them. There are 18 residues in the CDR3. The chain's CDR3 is CASSPGRLRPSSTDTQYF. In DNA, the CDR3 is TGTGCCAGCAGCCCGGGACGGCTACGACCCTCTAGCACAGATACGCAGTATTTT. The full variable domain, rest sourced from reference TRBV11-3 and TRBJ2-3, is EAGVVQSPRYKIIEKKQPVAFWCNPISGHNTLYWYLQNLGQGPELLIRYENEEAVDDSQLPKDRFSAERLKGVDSTLKIQPAELGDSAVYLCASSPGRLRPSSTDTQYFGPGTRLTVL.

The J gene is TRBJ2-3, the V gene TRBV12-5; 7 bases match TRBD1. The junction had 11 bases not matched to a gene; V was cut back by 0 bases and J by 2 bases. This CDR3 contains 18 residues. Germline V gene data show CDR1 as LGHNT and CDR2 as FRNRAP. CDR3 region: CASGLVLDGTVLTDTQYF. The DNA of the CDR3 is TGTGCTAGTGGTTTGGTACTGGATGGGACAGTGCTCACAGATACGCAGTATTTT. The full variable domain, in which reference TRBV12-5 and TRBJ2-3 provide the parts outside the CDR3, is DARVTQTPRHKVTEMGQEVTMRCQPILGHNTVFWYRQTMMQGLELLAYFRNRAPLDDSGMPKDRFSAEMPDATLATLKIQPSEPRDSAVYFCASGLVLDGTVLTDTQYFGPGTRLTVL.

Here the CDR3 DNA reads TGTGCCAGCAGTCGACAGGGTACTGGAAACACCATATATTTT. Its protein product is CASSRQGTGNTIYF. This chain uses TRBV3-1 (or the pseudogene TRBV3-2) with TRBJ1-3, with 7 positions matching TRBD1. CDR1 is LGHDT, CDR2 YNNKEL, per germline (reference sequence). The CDR3 extends over 14 amino acids. Germline trimming cut 6 bases from V and 2 bases from J; bases unmatched to any gene: 4.

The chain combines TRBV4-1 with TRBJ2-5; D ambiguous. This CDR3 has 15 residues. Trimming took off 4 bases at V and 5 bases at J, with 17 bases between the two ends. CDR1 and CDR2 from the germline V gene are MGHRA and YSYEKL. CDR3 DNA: TGCGCCAGCAGCCCTTTGTTACGGAAGCCGGAGACCCAGTACTTC. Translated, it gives CASSPLLRKPETQYF.

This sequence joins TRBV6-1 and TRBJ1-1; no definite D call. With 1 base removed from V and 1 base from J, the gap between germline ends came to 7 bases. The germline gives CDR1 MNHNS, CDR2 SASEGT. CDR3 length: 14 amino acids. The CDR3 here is CASSEGPTNTEAFF. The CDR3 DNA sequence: TGTGCCAGCAGTGAAGGGCCGACGAACACTGAAGCTTTCTTT.

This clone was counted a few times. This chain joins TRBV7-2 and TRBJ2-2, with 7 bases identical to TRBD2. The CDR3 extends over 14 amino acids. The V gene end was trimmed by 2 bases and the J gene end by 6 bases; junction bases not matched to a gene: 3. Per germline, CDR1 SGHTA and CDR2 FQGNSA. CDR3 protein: CASSLQRGAGELFF. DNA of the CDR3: TGTGCCAGCAGCTTACAACGGGGGGCCGGGGAGCTGTTTTTT.

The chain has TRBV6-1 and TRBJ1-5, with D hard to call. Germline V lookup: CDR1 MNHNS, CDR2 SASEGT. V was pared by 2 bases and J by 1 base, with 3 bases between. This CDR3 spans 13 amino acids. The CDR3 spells CASSERSNQPQHF. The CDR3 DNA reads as TGTGCCAGCAGTGAACGGAGCAATCAGCCCCAGCATTTT.

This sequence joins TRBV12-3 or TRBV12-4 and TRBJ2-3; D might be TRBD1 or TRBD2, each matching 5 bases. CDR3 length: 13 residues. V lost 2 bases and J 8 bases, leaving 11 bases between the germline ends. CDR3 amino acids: CASSLKLGGTQYF. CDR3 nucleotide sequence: TGTGCCAGCAGTTTAAAGCTTGGGGGTACGCAGTATTTT.

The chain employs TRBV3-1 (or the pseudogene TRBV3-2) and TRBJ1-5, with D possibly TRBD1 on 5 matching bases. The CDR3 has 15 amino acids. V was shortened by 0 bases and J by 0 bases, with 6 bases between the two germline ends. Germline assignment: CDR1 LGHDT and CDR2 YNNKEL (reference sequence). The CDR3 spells CASSQERGSNQPQHF. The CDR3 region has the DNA TGTGCCAGCAGCCAAGAAAGGGGTAGCAATCAGCCCCAGCATTTT.

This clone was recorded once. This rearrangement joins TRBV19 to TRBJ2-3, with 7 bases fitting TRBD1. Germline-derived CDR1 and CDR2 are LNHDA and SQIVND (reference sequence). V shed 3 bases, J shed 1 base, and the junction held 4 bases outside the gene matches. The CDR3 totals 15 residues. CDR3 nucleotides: TGTGCCAGTAGTATCCGGGACAGACGCACAGATACGCAGTATTTT. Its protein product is CASSIRDRRTDTQYF.

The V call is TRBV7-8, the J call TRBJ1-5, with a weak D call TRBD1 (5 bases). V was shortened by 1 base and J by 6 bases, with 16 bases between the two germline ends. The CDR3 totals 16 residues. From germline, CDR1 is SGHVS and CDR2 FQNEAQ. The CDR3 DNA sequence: TGTGCCAGCAGCTTAGGAGGGCCACCCGGGGGTCAGCCCCAGCATTTT. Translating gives CASSLGGPPGGQPQHF.

The CDR3 reads CASSPDRALIEGYTF. The CDR3 coding sequence is TGTGCCAGCAGCCCGGACAGGGCCCTGATAGAGGGCTACACCTTC. The chain uses TRBV11-2 and TRBJ1-2; 8 nucleotides line up with TRBD1. The CDR3 is 15 residues long. From germline, CDR1 is SGHAT and CDR2 FQNNGV. The trim removed 5 bases at V and 8 bases at J, leaving 13 bases unmatched. Together with reference TRBV11-2 and TRBJ1-2, the CDR3 gives the full variable domain: EAGVAQSPRYKIIEKRQSVAFWCNPISGHATLYWYQQILGQGPKLLIQFQNNGVVDDSQLPKDRFSAERLKGVDSTLKIQPAKLEDSAVYLCASSPDRALIEGYTFGSGTRLTVV.